This T cell receptor beta chain derives from a study of CD8 T cells in Susac syndrome. Findings and limits, study-wide: The study conceded that its TCR sequencing and HLA analysis involved relatively few individuals. The authors found around 15 Susac-specific public clones in total CD8+ repertoires and 5 or 6 in CD8+ TEMRA repertoires.

Sequencing of TCR beta covered CD8+ and CD4+ T cells obtained from blood. Trimming cost V 0 bases and J 3 bases; bases outside gene matches: 1. The germline V gene encodes CDR1 LNHDA and CDR2 SQIVND (reference sequence). CDR3 length: 15 residues. In regard to this clonotype: Antigen unknown.

Reverse transcription of roughly 0.5 to 1 ug RNA was carried out with random hexamers. One entry per CDR3 protein results from TCRdb running MiXCR on the immunoSEQ multiplex PCR reads. The sample consists of around 100,000 distinct CDR3 sequences, 95% of them appearing once. Sequencing was done on a sample of CD8+ T cells from PBMCs. This chain uses TRBV19 with TRBJ2-1, with 8 nucleotides matching TRBD1. This TCR was recovered from a human donor with Susac syndrome. CDR3 protein: CASSIEGTGYNEQFF. The CDR3 DNA is TGTGCCAGTAGTATAGAAGGGACAGGCTACAATGAGCAGTTCTTC.